These 5 T cell receptor beta chains were sequenced from one sample in a study of shared clonotypes between healthy human individuals. Profiling relied on immunoSEQ multiplex PCR, and the TCRdb table lists in-frame clones only, not all of them. The sample carries roughly 300,000 clones, around 86% recorded once. Material for sequencing was memory CD8+ T cells sorted from blood. Subset in this sample: CD45RO+ cells pooled with CCR7-negative TemRA cells. The receptors shown here come from a man in his late teens or twenties in good health.

The chain is built from TRBV4-3 and TRBJ2-1, with D possibly being TRBD1 (5 bases). This CDR3 spans 16 amino acids. Germline V gene lookup returns CDR1 LGHNA and CDR2 YSLEER. V was shortened by 3 bases and J by 2 bases, with 14 bases between the two germline ends. The CDR3 nucleotides are TGCGCCAGCAGCCACCCACCGGACATTACCTACAATGAGCAGTTCTTC. Translating it yields CASSHPPDITYNEQFF.

The rearrangement links TRBV4-1 to TRBJ2-5; 7 bases are a match to TRBD2. Unmatched junction bases numbered 8, after V lost 0 bases and J lost 7 bases. The CDR3 contains 15 residues. Germline CDR1 is MGHRA and CDR2 is YSYEKL. Written as DNA, the CDR3 is TGCGCCAGCAGCCAAGATCTGGGCTGGGGGGGGACCCAGTACTTC. Its protein is CASSQDLGWGGTQYF.

This clone showed up just a few times. The rearrangement uses TRBV7-9 and TRBJ1-1; 7 nucleotides line up with TRBD1. This CDR3 spans 14 amino acids. Germline V gene data show CDR1 as SEHNR and CDR2 as FQNEAQ (reference sequence). J lost 7 bases, V lost 4 bases, and 9 bases had no gene match. CDR3: CASSSDRRGFEAFF. The CDR3 DNA reads as TGTGCCAGCAGCTCGGACAGGAGGGGATTTGAAGCTTTCTTT. The full variable domain, its missing parts supplied by reference TRBV7-9 and TRBJ1-1, is DTGVSQNPRHKITKRGQNVTFRCDPISEHNRLYWYRQTLGQGPEFLTYFQNEAQLEKSRLLSDRFSAERPKGSFSTLEIQRTEQGDSAMYLCASSSDRRGFEAFFGQGTRLTVV.

Note on this clone: The DNA is omitted, as the CDR3 cannot be located on it reliably, and the CDR3 follows TCRdb's listing. The rearrangement uses TRBV9 and TRBJ1-2. CDR1 and CDR2 (germline): SGDLS, YYNGEE. The CDR3 length equals 14 residues, ends included. The CDR3 spells CASSVLSGPGGYTF.

The J gene is TRBJ2-2, the V gene TRBV28, with D possibly TRBD1 on 6 matching bases. The CDR3 runs to 15 residues. With 6 bases removed from V and 2 bases from J, the gap between germline ends came to 13 bases. Looked up from germline, CDR1 is MDHEN and CDR2 is SYDVKM. CDR3 sequence reads: CASSWDTLNTGELFF. CDR3 coding DNA: TGTGCCAGCAGCTGGGACACTCTAAACACCGGGGAGCTGTTTTTT.